What follows are 2 T cell receptor beta chains derived from one specimen sequenced in a study of TIL therapy for anti-PD-1-resistant metastatic lung cancer. This sample's time point: pre-treatment sample, taken before nivolumab and TIL therapy. This was the immunoSEQ v3 assay. Generated by immunoSEQ multiplex PCR, the TCRdb table keeps only in-frame clones and is missing some. The sample yields tens of thousands of clones, more than 60% seen once. Sequencing used blood, obtained at baseline. Every receptor here comes from a person aged 25-80 years with non-small cell lung cancer.

This chain uses TRBV28 with TRBJ1-5, with D possibly TRBD1 on 6 matching bases. The length of the CDR3 is 15 residues. V was cut by 6 bases and J by 3 bases, with 15 bases left in between. The germline CDR1 and CDR2 sequences are MDHEN and SYDVKM. The CDR3: CASSHSTGYNQPQHF. The CDR3, as DNA: TGTGCCAGCAGCCACTCCACAGGGTACAATCAGCCCCAGCATTTT.

V and J are TRBV5-1 and TRBJ2-7; tentative D call: TRBD2 (6 bases). V was pared by 2 bases and J by 0 bases, with 12 bases between. Germline CDR1 SGHRS, CDR2 YFSETQ. The CDR3 has 15 residues. Here the CDR3 reads CASSLTTGDSYEQYF. The DNA for the CDR3 is TGCGCCAGCAGCTTAACGACGGGGGACTCCTACGAGCAGTACTTC.